The present entry profiles one T cell receptor beta chain with its context. These data come from a study of blood T cell repertoires in COVID-19. About the study: Specimens from acute and convalescent COVID-19 originated in the United States, Italy and Spain. T cells, B-cell-depleted T cells, or PBMCs supplied cDNA or gDNA.

The V end was cut by 5 bases, the J end by 5 bases, with 12 bases between. The CDR3 consists of 13 residues. Study processing details: Amplified reference gene primers provided the basis for estimating nucleated cell counts. Generated by immunoSEQ multiplex PCR, the TCRdb table keeps only in-frame clones and is missing some. V and J calls and clone size are those listed in that table; D and trimming were worked out from the DNA. The sample includes 85,000 to 100,000 clones, roughly 80% of them seen just once. The sequence was collected from a woman in her fifties or sixties with acute or convalescent COVID-19. V and J are TRBV12-3 or TRBV12-4 and TRBJ2-5, with D possibly being TRBD2 (6 bases). The source material was peripheral blood. The CDR3 DNA sequence: TGTGCCAGCAGTACGCAGGGACTCGAGACCCAGTACTTC. It encodes CASSTQGLETQYF.